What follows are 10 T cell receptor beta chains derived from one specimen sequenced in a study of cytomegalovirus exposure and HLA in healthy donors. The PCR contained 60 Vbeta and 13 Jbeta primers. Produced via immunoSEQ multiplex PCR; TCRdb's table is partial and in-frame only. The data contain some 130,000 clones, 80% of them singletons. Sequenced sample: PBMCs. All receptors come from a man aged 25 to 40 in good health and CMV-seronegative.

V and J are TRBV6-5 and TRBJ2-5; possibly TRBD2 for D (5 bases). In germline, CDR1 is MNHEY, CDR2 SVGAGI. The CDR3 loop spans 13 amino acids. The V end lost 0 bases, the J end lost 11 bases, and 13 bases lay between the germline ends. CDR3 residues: CASSYSLAGEQYF. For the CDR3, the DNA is TGTGCCAGCAGTTACTCCCTAGCTGGGGAGCAGTACTTC.

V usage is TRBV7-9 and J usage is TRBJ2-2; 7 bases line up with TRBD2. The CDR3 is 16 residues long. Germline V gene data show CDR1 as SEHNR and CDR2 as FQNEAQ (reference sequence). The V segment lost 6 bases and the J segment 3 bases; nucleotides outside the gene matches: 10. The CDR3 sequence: CASSSSGPRDTGELFF. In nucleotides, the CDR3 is TGTGCCAGCAGTTCTAGCGGCCCACGGGACACCGGGGAGCTGTTTTTT.

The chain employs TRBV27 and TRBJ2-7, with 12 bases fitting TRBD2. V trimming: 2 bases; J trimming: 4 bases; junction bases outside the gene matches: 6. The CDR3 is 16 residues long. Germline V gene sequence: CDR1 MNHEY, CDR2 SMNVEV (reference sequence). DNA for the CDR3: TGTGCCAGCAGTTTAAAGTTACTAGCGGGAGGTTACGAGCAGTACTTC. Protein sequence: CASSLKLLAGGYEQYF.

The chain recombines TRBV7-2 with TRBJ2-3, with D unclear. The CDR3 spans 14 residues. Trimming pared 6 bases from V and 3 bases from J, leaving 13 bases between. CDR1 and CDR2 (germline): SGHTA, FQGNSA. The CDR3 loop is CASSRLVRTDTQYF. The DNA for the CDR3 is TGTGCCAGCAGTCGCCTCGTCAGGACAGATACGCAGTATTTT.

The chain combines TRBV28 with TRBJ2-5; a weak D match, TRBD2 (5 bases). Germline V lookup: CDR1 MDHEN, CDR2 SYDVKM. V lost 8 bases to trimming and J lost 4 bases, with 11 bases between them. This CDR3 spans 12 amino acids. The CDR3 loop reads CASLDWRETQYF. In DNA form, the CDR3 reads TGTGCCAGCCTGGACTGGCGAGAGACCCAGTACTTC.

In nucleotides, the CDR3 is TGTGCCAGCAGCTTAGGCGCTAGCCCTAGCACAGATACGCAGTATTTT. This gives the protein CASSLGASPSTDTQYF. The chain joins TRBV5-8 to TRBJ2-3; D might be TRBD2 (5 bases). V lost 2 bases, J lost 0 bases, and 13 bases lay in between. The CDR3 has 16 amino acids. Germline values: CDR1 SGHTS, CDR2 YDEGEE.

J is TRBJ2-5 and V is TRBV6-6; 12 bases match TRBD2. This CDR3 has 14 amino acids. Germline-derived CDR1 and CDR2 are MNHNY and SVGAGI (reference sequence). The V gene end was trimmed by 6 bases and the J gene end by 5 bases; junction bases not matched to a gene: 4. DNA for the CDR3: TGTGCCAGCAGGCTAGCGGGAGGGCCGGAGACCCAGTACTTC. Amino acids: CASRLAGGPETQYF.

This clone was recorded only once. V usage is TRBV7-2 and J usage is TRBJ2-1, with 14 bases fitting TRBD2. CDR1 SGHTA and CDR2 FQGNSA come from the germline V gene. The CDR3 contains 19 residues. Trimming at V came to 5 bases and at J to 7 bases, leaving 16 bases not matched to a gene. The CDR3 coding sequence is TGTGCCAGCAGCCTGCCCGGGACTAGCGGGAGTAGGTTCGCTAATGAGCAGTTCTTC. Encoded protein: CASSLPGTSGSRFANEQFF.

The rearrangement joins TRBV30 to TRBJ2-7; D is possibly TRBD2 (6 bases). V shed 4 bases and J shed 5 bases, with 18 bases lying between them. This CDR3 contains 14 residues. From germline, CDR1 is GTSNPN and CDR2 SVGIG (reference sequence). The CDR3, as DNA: TGTGCCTGGAAAGACTGGGGAGGAAGGAACGAGCAGTACTTC. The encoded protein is CAWKDWGGRNEQYF. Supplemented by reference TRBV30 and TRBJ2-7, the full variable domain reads SQTIHQWPATLVQPVGSPLSLECTVEGTSNPNLYWYRQAAGRGLQLLFYSVGIGQISSEVPQNLSASRPQDRQFILSSKKLLLSDSGFYLCAWKDWGGRNEQYFGPGTRLTVT.

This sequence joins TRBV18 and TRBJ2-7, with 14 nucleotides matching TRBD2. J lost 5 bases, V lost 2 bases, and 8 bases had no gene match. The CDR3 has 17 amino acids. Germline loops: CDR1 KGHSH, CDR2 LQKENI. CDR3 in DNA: TGTGCCAGCTCACCAACTTCCGGGACTAGCGGGAGTCACGAGCAGTACTTC. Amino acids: CASSPTSGTSGSHEQYF.